Each of the 19 T cell receptor beta chains below was sequenced from the same sample in a study of cytomegalovirus exposure and HLA in healthy donors. Vbeta (60) and Jbeta (13) primers were used in the PCR. TCRdb keeps only in-frame clones here, not all; method: immunoSEQ multiplex PCR. The sample consists of more than 100,000 clones, around 67% of them appearing once. Sequencing input: PBMCs. Receptor source: a woman aged 50 to 60 in good health and CMV-seronegative.

This clone was detected only once. A read error may account for a junction end that differs from germline. The chain joins TRBV29-1 to TRBJ2-7; D may be TRBD2 (5 bases). This CDR3 region has 11 residues. Germline lookup yields CDR1 SQVTM and CDR2 ANQGSEA. The CDR3 DNA reads as TGCAGCGTGGCGGACGACTACGAGCGGTACTTC. This translates into CSVADDYERYF.

A few counts support this clone. The chain links TRBV7-9 to TRBJ2-7, with 8 bases aligning to TRBD2. CDR3 size: 16 residues. Germline-derived CDR1 and CDR2 are SEHNR and FQNEAQ (reference sequence). V shed 1 base, J shed 0 bases, and the junction held 5 bases outside the gene matches. The CDR3 region has the DNA TGTGCCAGCAGCTTAGGACAGAGCGGGAGCTCCTACGAGCAGTACTTC. The encoded protein is CASSLGQSGSSYEQYF.

This clone was seen a few times. The chain uses TRBV28 and TRBJ2-4; D is uncertain. The CDR3 length is 17 residues. Trimming removed 2 bases from V and 0 bases from J, with 14 bases in between. From germline, CDR1 is MDHEN and CDR2 SYDVKM. This CDR3 is CASSLGSGSLAKNIQYF. The CDR3 coding sequence is TGTGCCAGCAGTTTAGGTTCGGGTTCCTTAGCCAAAAACATTCAGTACTTC. The full variable domain, with the rest looked up from reference TRBV28 and TRBJ2-4, is DVKVTQSSRYLVKRTGEKVFLECVQDMDHENMFWYRQDPGLGLRLIYFSYDVKMKEKGDIPEGYSVSREKKERFSLILESASTNQTSMYLCASSLGSGSLAKNIQYFGAGTRLSVL.

This sequence joins TRBV10-3 and TRBJ2-1, with 7 nucleotides matching TRBD1. Germline assignment: CDR1 ENHRY and CDR2 SYGVKD. This CDR3 is built from 14 residues. The junction had 0 bases not matched to a gene; V was cut back by 4 bases and J by 0 bases. CDR3 sequence reads: CAISGQGSYNEQFF. DNA for the CDR3: TGTGCCATCAGTGGACAGGGCTCCTACAATGAGCAGTTCTTC.

This clone was seen a few times. The chain employs TRBV2 and TRBJ1-2, with D tentatively TRBD1 (6 bases). With 6 bases removed from V and 4 bases from J, the gap between germline ends came to 15 bases. Germline V gives CDR1 SNHLY, CDR2 FYNNEI. This CDR3 has 14 amino acids. The CDR3 sequence is CASREGVVTYGYTF. CDR3 DNA: TGTGCCAGCAGAGAGGGGGTTGTTACCTATGGCTACACCTTC.

The chain employs TRBV15 and TRBJ2-7; D call uncertain. Germline V gene sequence: CDR1 LNHNV, CDR2 YYDKDF (reference sequence). This CDR3 has 15 amino acids. Trimming left V 0 bases short and J 2 bases short, with 11 bases between. The CDR3 DNA follows: TGTGCCACCAGCAGAGATCTCACAGTTCCCTACGAGCAGTACTTC. It specifies CATSRDLTVPYEQYF. Full variable domain (rest looked up from reference TRBV15 and TRBJ2-7): DAMVIQNPRYQVTQFGKPVTLSCSQTLNHNVMYWYQQKSSQAPKLLFHYYDKDFNNEADTPDNFQSRRPNTSFCFLDIRSPGLGDTAMYLCATSRDLTVPYEQYFGPGTRLTVT.

The V call is TRBV7-6, the J call TRBJ1-2, with D maybe TRBD1 (5 bases). This CDR3 contains 15 residues. The ends were cut back, 1 base at V and 5 bases at J, with 14 bases in the middle. CDR1 SGHVS and CDR2 FNYEAQ come from the germline V gene. CDR3 in amino acids: CASSLEPGKGYGYTF. The CDR3 DNA follows: TGTGCCAGCAGCTTAGAACCAGGGAAGGGATATGGCTACACCTTC.

The chain combines TRBV11-1 with TRBJ2-4, with 9 bases identical to TRBD1. This CDR3 has 13 amino acids. CDR1 and CDR2 (germline): SGHAT, FQDESV (reference sequence). Trimming cost V 3 bases and J 6 bases; bases outside gene matches: 0. The CDR3 DNA reads TGTGCCAGCAGCTTGGGACAGGGAAACATTCAGTACTTC. It encodes CASSLGQGNIQYF.

With regard to this clone: The junction departs from germline at one end; a sequencing error may be responsible. The genes are TRBV5-1 and TRBJ1-6; D not certain. The length of the CDR3 is 14 residues. CDR1 and CDR2 (germline): SGHRS, YFSETQ. The CDR3, as DNA: TGCGCCAGCGCCCTGGAGTACGATAATCCACCCCTCCACTTT. As protein: CASALEYDNPPLHF. Full variable domain (rest looked up from reference TRBV5-1 and TRBJ1-6): KAGVTQTPRYLIKTRGQQVTLSCSPISGHRSVSWYQQTPGQGLQFLFEYFSETQRNKGNFPGRFSGRQFSNSRSEMNVSTLELGDSALYLCASALEYDNPPLHFGNGTRLTVT.

The chain has TRBV11-2 and TRBJ2-1; 15 nucleotides align to TRBD2. Germline V lookup: CDR1 SGHAT, CDR2 FQNNGV. The CDR3 totals 17 residues. The junction had 8 bases not matched to a gene; V was cut back by 5 bases and J by 6 bases. This CDR3 is CASSPGTSGRIFNEQFF. The CDR3 coding sequence is TGTGCCAGCAGCCCCGGGACTAGCGGGAGGATATTCAATGAGCAGTTCTTC.

The CDR3 nucleotides read TGTGCCAGCAGTGAATCGTGGCTAGCGGGTTTCCGGTCGAACACAGATACGCAGTATTTT. Amino acids: CASSESWLAGFRSNTDTQYF. This sequence joins TRBV2 and TRBJ2-3; 8 bases align to TRBD2. The CDR3 loop spans 20 amino acids. Looked up from germline, CDR1 is SNHLY and CDR2 is FYNNEI. V was pared by 2 bases and J by 2 bases, with 18 bases of the junction left unmatched. Variable domain in full (rest from reference TRBV2 and TRBJ2-3): EPEVTQTPSHQVTQMGQEVILRCVPISNHLYFYWYRQILGQKVEFLVSFYNNEISEKSEIFDDQFSVERPDGSNFTLKIRSTKLEDSAMYFCASSESWLAGFRSNTDTQYFGPGTRLTVL.

The chain uses TRBV5-1 and TRBJ1-1; D might be TRBD1 (5 bases). The CDR3 length is 16 residues. V lost 0 bases and J lost 4, with 16 bases in between. CDR1 is SGHRS, CDR2 YFSETQ, per germline. DNA for the CDR3: TGCGCCAGCAGCTTGGGAACAGGTGAATGGAGCACTGAAGCTTTCTTT. Protein: CASSLGTGEWSTEAFF.

The rearrangement joins TRBV29-1 to TRBJ2-5, with D maybe TRBD1 (6 bases). The CDR3 covers 14 residues. V lost 6 bases and J 3 bases, leaving 17 bases between the germline ends. Germline V CDR1 and CDR2: SQVTM, ANQGSEA. CDR3 sequence reads: CSVLEMGAEETQYF. The CDR3 nucleotides read TGCAGCGTGCTCGAAATGGGGGCAGAAGAGACCCAGTACTTC. The whole variable domain, remainder taken from reference TRBV29-1 and TRBJ2-5, is SAVISQKPSRDICQRGTSLTIQCQVDSQVTMMFWYRQQPGQSLTLIATANQGSEATYESGFVIDKFPISRPNLTFSTLTVSNMSPEDSSIYLCSVLEMGAEETQYFGPGTRLLVL.

The sample holds a few counts of this clone. The V call is TRBV10-2, the J call TRBJ2-7, with a tentative D call TRBD1 (6 bases). Between the trimmed V and J ends, which lost 3 bases and 9 bases, there was a span of 24 bases. The CDR3 loop spans 16 amino acids. The germline CDR1 and CDR2 sequences are WSHSY and SAAADI. The DNA of the CDR3 is TGCGCCAGCAGTGAACTGACAGGTTCTCAACAAACAGGGCAGTACTTC. This encodes CASSELTGSQQTGQYF.

The rearrangement joins TRBV5-1 to TRBJ2-2; the match to TRBD2 covers 11 bases. J lost 5 bases, V lost 6 bases, and 15 bases had no gene match. Germline values: CDR1 SGHRS, CDR2 YFSETQ. The CDR3 covers 18 residues. DNA of the CDR3: TGCGCCAGCACAATGCGACGGTCCCCTAGCGGGAGGACCGGGGAGCTGTTTTTT. This codes for CASTMRRSPSGRTGELFF.

The genes are TRBV4-2 and TRBJ2-1, with a weak D call TRBD2 (6 bases). This CDR3 comprises 16 residues. Germline V gene data show CDR1 as LGHNA and CDR2 as YNFKEQ. The V and J ends lost 0 bases and 8 bases respectively, with 17 bases between them. The DNA of the CDR3 is TGTGCCAGCAGCCAAGAAAGGCGGGGAATAGGGCATGAGCAGTTCTTC. Its translation: CASSQERRGIGHEQFF.

This clone was detected only a few times. V is TRBV5-1 and J is TRBJ1-6, with D perhaps matching TRBD1 (5 bases). Germline assignment: CDR1 SGHRS and CDR2 YFSETQ. The CDR3 runs 15 residues. V was pared by 0 bases and J by 6 bases, with 10 bases between. CDR3 in amino acids: CASSLDWGVNSPLHF. CDR3 bases: TGCGCCAGCAGCTTGGATTGGGGGGTTAATTCACCCCTCCACTTT.

This clone was found once. The chain is built from TRBV6-5 and TRBJ1-5; 7 nucleotides match TRBD1. The junction had 4 bases not matched to a gene; V was cut back by 0 bases and J by 5 bases. The CDR3 totals 15 residues. CDR1 is MNHEY and CDR2 is SVGAGI in the germline V gene. The CDR3 loop reads CASSYSYRGDQPQHF. CDR3 coding DNA: TGTGCCAGCAGTTACTCTTACAGGGGCGATCAGCCCCAGCATTTT.

The count of this clone is one. The V and J genes are TRBV18 and TRBJ1-1; no definite D call. Trimming pared 0 bases from V and 5 bases from J, leaving 13 bases between. The CDR3 spans 15 residues. Per germline, CDR1 KGHSH and CDR2 LQKENI. CDR3 sequence (DNA): TGTGCCAGCTCACCACCCAGGCAGGTGGAAACTGAAGCTTTCTTT. Amino acids: CASSPPRQVETEAFF.